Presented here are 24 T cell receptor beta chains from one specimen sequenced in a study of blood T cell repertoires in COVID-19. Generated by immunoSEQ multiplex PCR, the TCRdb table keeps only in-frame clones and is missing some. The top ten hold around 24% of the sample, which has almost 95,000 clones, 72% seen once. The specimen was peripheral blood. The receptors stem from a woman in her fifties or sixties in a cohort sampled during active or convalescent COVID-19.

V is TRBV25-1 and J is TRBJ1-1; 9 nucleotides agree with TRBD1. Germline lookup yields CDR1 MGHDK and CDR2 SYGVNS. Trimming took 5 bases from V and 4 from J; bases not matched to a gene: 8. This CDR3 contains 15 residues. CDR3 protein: CASSYPTGGGTEAFF. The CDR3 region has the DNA TGTGCCAGCAGTTACCCGACAGGGGGAGGCACTGAAGCTTTCTTT.

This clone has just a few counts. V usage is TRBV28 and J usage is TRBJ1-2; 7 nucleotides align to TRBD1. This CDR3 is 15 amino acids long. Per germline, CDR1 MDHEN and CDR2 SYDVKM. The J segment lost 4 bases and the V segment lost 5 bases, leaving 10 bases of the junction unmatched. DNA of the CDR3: TGTGCCAGCAGTACTCCGGGACAGTCGGCCTATGGCTACACCTTC. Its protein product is CASSTPGQSAYGYTF.

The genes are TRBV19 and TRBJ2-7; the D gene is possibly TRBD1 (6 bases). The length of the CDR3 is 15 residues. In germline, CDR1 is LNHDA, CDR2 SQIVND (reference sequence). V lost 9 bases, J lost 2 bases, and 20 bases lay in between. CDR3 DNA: TGTGCCAGCCGAGTAAGTCCGGACAGCACCTACGAGCAGTACTTC. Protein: CASRVSPDSTYEQYF. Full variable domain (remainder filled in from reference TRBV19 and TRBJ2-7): DGGITQSPKYLFRKEGQNVTLSCEQNLNHDAMYWYRQDPGQGLRLIYYSQIVNDFQKGDIAEGYSVSREKKESFPLTVTSAQKNPTAFYLCASRVSPDSTYEQYFGPGTRLTVT.

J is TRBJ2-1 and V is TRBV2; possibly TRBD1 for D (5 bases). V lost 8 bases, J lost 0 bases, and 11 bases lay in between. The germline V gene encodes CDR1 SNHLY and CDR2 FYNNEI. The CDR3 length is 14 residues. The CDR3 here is CASGKTASYNEQFF. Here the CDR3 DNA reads TGTGCCAGCGGAAAGACAGCCTCCTACAATGAGCAGTTCTTC. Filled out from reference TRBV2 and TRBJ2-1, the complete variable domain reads EPEVTQTPSHQVTQMGQEVILRCVPISNHLYFYWYRQILGQKVEFLVSFYNNEISEKSEIFDDQFSVERPDGSNFTLKIRSTKLEDSAMYFCASGKTASYNEQFFGPGTRLTVL.

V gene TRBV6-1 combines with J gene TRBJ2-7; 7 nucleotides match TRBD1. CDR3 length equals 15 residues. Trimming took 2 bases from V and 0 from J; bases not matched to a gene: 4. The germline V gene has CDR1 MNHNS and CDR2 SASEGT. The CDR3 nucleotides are TGTGCCAGCAGTGAACGGACAGGTTACTCCTACGAGCAGTACTTC. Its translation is CASSERTGYSYEQYF.

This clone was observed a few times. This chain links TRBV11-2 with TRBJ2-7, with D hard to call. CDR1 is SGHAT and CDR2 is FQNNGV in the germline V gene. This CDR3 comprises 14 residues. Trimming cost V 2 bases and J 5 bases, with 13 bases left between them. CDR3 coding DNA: TGTGCCAGCAGCTTAACCAGGCACCTTCACGAGCAGTACTTC. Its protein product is CASSLTRHLHEQYF.

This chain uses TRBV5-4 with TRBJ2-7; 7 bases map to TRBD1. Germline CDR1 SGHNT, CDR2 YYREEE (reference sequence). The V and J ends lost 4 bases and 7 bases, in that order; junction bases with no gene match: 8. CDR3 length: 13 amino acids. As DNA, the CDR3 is TGTGCCAGCAGCATGGACAGGCTCGGGGAGCAGTACTTC. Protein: CASSMDRLGEQYF.

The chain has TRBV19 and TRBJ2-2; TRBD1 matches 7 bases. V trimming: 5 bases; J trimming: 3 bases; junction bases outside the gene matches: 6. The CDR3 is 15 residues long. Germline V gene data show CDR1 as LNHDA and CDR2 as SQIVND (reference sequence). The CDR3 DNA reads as TGTGCCAGTAGTCGCCGGGACAGAGACACCGGGGAGCTGTTTTTT. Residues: CASSRRDRDTGELFF.

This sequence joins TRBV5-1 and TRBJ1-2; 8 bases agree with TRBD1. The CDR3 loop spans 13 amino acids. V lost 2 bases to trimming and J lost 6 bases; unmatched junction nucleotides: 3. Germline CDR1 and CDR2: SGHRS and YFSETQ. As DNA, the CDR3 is TGCGCCAGCAGCTTACAGGGGGTCAATGGCTACACCTTC. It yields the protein CASSLQGVNGYTF.

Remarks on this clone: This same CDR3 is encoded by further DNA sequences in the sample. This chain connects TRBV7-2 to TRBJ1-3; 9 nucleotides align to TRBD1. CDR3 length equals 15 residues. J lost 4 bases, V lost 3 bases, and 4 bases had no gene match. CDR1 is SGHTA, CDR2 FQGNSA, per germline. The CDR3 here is CASSFTGGAGNTIYF. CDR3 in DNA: TGTGCCAGCAGCTTTACAGGGGGCGCGGGAAACACCATATATTTT.

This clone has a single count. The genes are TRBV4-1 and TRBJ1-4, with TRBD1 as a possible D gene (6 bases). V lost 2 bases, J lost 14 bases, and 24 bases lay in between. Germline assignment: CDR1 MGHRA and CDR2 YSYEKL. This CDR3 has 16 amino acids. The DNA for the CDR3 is TGCGCCAGCAGCCAAATGGGGGGGCCGTTGAATATTGTTCTGTTTTTT. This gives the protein CASSQMGGPLNIVLFF.

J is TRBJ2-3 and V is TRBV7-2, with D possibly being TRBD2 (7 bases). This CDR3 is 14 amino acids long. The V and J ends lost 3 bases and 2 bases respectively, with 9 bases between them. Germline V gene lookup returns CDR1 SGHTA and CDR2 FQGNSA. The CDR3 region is CASSFGGPTDTQYF. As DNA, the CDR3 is TGTGCCAGCAGCTTCGGGGGGCCCACAGATACGCAGTATTTT.

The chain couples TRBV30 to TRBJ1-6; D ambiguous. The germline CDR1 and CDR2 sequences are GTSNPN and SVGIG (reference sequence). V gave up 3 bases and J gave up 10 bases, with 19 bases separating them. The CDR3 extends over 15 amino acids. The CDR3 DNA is TGTGCCTGGAGGTCGCACAGCGGGCCCGGCTCACCCCTCCACTTT. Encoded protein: CAWRSHSGPGSPLHF.

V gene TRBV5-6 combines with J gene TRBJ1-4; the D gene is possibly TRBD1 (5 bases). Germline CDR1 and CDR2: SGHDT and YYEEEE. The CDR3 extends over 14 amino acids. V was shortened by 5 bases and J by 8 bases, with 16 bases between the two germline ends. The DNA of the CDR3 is TGTGCCAGCAGGCTCCGCGGCGGGGCAGAAAAACTGTTTTTT. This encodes CASRLRGGAEKLFF.

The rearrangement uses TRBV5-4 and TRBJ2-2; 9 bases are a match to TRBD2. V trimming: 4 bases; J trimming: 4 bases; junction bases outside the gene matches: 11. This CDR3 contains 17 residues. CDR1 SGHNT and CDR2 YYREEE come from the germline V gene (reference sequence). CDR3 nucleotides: TGTGCCAGCAGCCCAAGCGGCGGGGGGGCGGTCACCGGGGAGCTGTTTTTT. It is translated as CASSPSGGGAVTGELFF.

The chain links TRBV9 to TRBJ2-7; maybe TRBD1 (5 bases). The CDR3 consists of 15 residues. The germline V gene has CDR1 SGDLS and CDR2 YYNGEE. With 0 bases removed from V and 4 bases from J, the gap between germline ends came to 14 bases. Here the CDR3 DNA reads TGTGCCAGCAGCGTAGACGGCAGCCAGGGATACGAGCAGTACTTC. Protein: CASSVDGSQGYEQYF.

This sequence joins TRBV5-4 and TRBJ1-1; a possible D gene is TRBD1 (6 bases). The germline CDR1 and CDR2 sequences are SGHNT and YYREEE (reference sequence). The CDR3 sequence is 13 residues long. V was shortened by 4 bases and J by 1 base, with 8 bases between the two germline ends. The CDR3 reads CASSQDRNTEAFF. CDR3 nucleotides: TGTGCCAGCAGCCAGGACAGGAACACTGAAGCTTTCTTT.

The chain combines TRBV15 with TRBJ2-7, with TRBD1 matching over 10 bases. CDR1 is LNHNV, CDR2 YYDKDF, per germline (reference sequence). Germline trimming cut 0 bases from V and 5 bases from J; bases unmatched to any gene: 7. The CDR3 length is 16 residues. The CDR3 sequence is CATSRDRRTGGNEQYF. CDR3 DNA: TGTGCCACCAGCAGAGATCGGCGGACAGGGGGTAACGAGCAGTACTTC. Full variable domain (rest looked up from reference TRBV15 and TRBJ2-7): DAMVIQNPRYQVTQFGKPVTLSCSQTLNHNVMYWYQQKSSQAPKLLFHYYDKDFNNEADTPDNFQSRRPNTSFCFLDIRSPGLGDTAMYLCATSRDRRTGGNEQYFGPGTRLTVT.

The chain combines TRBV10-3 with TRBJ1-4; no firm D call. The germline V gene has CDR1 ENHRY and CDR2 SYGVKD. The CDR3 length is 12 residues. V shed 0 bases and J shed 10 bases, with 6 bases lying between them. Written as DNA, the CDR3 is TGTGCCATCAGTGAGTCCAGAGGAAAACTGTTTTTT. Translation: CAISESRGKLFF.

DNA of the CDR3: TGTGCCAGCAGCCCAGAGTTAGGGGGTCCTGAAGCTTTCTTT. Translating it yields CASSPELGGPEAFF. The chain joins TRBV5-6 to TRBJ1-1; D might be TRBD1 (6 bases). Looked up from germline, CDR1 is SGHDT and CDR2 is YYEEEE. The germline V and J ends were trimmed by 4 bases and 6 bases, with 16 bases remaining between them. The CDR3 covers 14 residues.

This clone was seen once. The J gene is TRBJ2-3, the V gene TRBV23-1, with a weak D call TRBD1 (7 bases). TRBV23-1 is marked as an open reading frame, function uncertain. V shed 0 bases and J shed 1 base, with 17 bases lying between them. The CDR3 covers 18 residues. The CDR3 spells CASSQSRGGQAGTDTQYF. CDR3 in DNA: TGCGCCAGCAGTCAATCTCGGGGAGGACAGGCTGGCACAGATACGCAGTATTTT.

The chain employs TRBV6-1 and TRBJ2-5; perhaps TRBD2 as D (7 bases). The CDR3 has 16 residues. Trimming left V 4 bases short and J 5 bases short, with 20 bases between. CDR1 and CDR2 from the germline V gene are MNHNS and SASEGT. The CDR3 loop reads CASSGIGGGPWETQYF. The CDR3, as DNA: TGTGCCAGCAGTGGCATTGGGGGGGGGCCTTGGGAGACCCAGTACTTC.

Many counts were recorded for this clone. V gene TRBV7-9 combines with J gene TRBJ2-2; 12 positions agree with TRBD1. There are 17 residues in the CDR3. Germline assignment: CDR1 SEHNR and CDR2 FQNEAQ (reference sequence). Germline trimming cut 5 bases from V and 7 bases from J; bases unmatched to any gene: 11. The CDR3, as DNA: TGTGCCAGCAGCCGAATCCCGGGACAGGGGGCCATCGGGGAGCTGTTTTTT. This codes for CASSRIPGQGAIGELFF.

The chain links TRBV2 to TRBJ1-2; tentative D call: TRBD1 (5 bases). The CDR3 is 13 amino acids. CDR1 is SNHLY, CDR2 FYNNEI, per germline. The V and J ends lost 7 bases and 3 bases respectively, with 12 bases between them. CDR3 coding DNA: TGTGCCAGCATCGGGGGTTCCCACTATGGCTACACCTTC. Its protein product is CASIGGSHYGYTF.